The clone carrying this T cell receptor (beta chain) was counted ten times or more. The time point is: newly diagnosed GD, antithyroid drugs for less than 3 months. From PBMCs, RNA was extracted and then used to make the TCR library. The germline V and J ends were trimmed by 1 base and 1 base, with 13 bases remaining between them. The CDR3 sequence is 16 residues long. Arm-PCR with iRepertoire HTBI primers amplified the CDR3 regions for these TCR beta libraries. TCRdb re-called the multiplex PCR reads with MiXCR, one entry per CDR3 protein. The table includes around 500,000 distinct CDR3 sequences, 15% to 20% detected once. This sample stems from a study of regulatory T cells in long-lasting Graves disease. At the level of the study: New Graves' disease cases had less than 3 months of antithyroid drugs.

This same sample was also part of a study on T cells in Graves' hyperthyroidism and ophthalmopathy.

This specimen consisted of peripheral blood mononuclear cells (PBMCs), obtained at new diagnosis, from a patient treated with antithyroid drugs. The chain couples TRBV12-3 or TRBV12-4 to TRBJ1-2; no reliable D call. The sequence derives from a woman aged 40-65 years with Graves disease. CDR3 residues: CASSLGAGTYNYGYTF. Here the CDR3 DNA reads TGTGCCAGCAGTTTAGGGGCAGGAACTTATAACTATGGCTACACCTTC.